The sequence of this T cell receptor beta chain was determined in a study of blood T cell repertoires in COVID-19. Overall study context: From the United States, Italy and Spain came samples of acute and convalescent COVID-19.

TCRdb keeps only in-frame clones here, not all; method: immunoSEQ multiplex PCR. The sample holds around 100,000 clones, around 90% seen once. CDR3 length equals 14 residues. With V trimmed by 8 bases and J by 2 bases, 7 bases remained unmatched. Germline V gene lookup returns CDR1 ENHRY and CDR2 SYGVKD. Sequenced input: peripheral blood. This chain links TRBV10-3 with TRBJ1-2; TRBD1 aligns across 8 bases. The TCR comes from a man between 50 and 59 years old with COVID-19, enrolled during active disease. CDR3 in amino acids: CAIFGQGQNYGYTF. The CDR3, as DNA: TGTGCCATCTTTGGACAGGGCCAGAACTATGGCTACACCTTC.